This T cell receptor beta chain was identified during a study of blood T cells in healthy people across ages. The table lists this clonotype with a count of one. PCR was performed a second time for about 7 to 12 cycles using a sample-barcoded 5' primer and a J-beta primer mix. One entry per CDR3 protein, called by TCRdb with MiXCR from the 5' RACE reads. In the table there are about 1.5 million distinct CDR3 sequences, less than 45% of which are singletons. Germline V gives CDR1 LGHNA, CDR2 YSLEER. V lost 6 bases and J 0 bases, leaving 6 bases between the germline ends. The CDR3 consists of 13 residues.

This TCR was sampled from a woman aged 18-30 years in good health. The gene calls are TRBV4-3 and TRBJ1-3; D unresolved. Sequencing was performed on blood. CDR3: CASRLLSGNTIYF. The DNA of the CDR3 is TGCGCCAGCAGGTTACTCTCTGGAAACACCATATATTTT.